This T cell receptor beta chain was captured by sequencing in a study of beta chain features in type 1 diabetes. Expressed TCRB transcripts were sequenced because the isolated RNA had all been reverse transcribed beforehand. Here immunoSEQ multiplex PCR was the method, and the copy in TCRdb shows in-frame clones only, minus some. The sample includes 150,000 to 200,000 clones, around 8.4% of them seen just once. Study observations and caveats: Moderate but significant shortening of TCRB CDR3s was recorded in all four CD4+ subsets from Type 1 diabetes patients. Comparison showed that naive, central memory and Treg TCRB repertoires appeared more similar among patients than among healthy donors. cDNA-based reads could over-represent cells with high TCR expression. PCR might preferentially amplify shorter templates, equally in patients and controls.

It was via CD45RO/CCR7/CD25/CD127/CD95/CD27 that CD4+ naive, central memory, regulatory and stem cell-like memory cells were sorted. The J segment lost 8 bases and the V segment lost 3 bases, leaving 6 bases of the junction unmatched. Germline CDR1 is KGHSH and CDR2 is LQKENI. The CDR3 loop spans 15 amino acids. This clone was counted between two and nine times. Antigen unknown. The receptor was isolated from a woman aged 18-35 years with type 1 diabetes. The chain links TRBV18 to TRBJ2-1; 11 bases fit TRBD2. Sequencing input: central memory CD4+ T cells from blood. In DNA, the CDR3 is TGTGCCAGCTCACCCATAGCGGGGGGGACCCATGAGCAGTTCTTC. Translated, it gives CASSPIAGGTHEQFF.